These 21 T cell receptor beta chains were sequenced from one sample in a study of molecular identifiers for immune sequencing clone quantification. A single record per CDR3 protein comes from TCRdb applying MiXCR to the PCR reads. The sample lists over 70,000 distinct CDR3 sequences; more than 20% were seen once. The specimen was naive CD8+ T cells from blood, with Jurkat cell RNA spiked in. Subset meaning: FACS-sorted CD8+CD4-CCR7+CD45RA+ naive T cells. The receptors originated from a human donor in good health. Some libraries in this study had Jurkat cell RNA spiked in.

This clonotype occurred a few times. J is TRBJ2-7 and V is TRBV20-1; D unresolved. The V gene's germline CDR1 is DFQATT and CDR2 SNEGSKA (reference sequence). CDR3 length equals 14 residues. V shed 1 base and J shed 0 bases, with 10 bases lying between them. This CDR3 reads CSARARADSYEQYF. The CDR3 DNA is TGCAGTGCTAGAGCCCGTGCCGACTCCTACGAGCAGTACTTC.

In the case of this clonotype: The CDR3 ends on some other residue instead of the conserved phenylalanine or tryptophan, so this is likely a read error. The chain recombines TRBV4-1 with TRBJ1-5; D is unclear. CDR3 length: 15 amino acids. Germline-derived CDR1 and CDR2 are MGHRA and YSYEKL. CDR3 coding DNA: TGCGCCAGCAGCCAGGCTGCACCTAGCAATCGGCCCCAGCATTCT. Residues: CASSQAAPSNRPQHS.

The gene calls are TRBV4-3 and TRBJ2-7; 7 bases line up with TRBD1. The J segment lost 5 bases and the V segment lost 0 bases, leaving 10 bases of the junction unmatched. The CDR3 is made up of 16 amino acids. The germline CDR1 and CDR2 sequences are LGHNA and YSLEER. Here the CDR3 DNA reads TGCGCCAGCAGCCAAGAAGTTCACAGGGGTTTCCACGAGCAGTACTTC. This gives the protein CASSQEVHRGFHEQYF.

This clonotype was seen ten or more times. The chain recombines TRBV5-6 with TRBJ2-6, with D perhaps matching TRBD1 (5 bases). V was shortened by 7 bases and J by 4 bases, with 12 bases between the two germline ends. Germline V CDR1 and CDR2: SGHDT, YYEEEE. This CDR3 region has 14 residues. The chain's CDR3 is CASRLGAGANVLTF. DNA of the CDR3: TGTGCCAGCCGGTTAGGGGCGGGGGCCAACGTCCTGACTTTC.

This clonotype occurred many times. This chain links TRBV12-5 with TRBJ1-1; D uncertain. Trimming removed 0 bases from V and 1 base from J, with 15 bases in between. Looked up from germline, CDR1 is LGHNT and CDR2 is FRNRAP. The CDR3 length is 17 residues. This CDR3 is CASGLVVGSLSNTEAFF. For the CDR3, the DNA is TGTGCTAGTGGTTTGGTGGTCGGCAGCTTATCGAACACTGAAGCTTTCTTT.

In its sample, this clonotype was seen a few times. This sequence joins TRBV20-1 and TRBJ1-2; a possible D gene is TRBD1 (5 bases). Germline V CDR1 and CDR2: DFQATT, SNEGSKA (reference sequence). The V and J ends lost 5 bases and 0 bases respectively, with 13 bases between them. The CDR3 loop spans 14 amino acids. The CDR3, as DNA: TGCAGTGCTGATACAGGCCTGGCTAACTATGGCTACACCTTC. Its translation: CSADTGLANYGYTF.

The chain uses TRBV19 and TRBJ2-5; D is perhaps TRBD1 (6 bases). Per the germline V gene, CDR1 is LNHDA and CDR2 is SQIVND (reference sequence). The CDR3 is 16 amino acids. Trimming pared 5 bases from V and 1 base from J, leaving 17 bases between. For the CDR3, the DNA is TGTGCCAGTAGTCCACGACAGGTCGGAATCCAAGAGACCCAGTACTTC. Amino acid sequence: CASSPRQVGIQETQYF.

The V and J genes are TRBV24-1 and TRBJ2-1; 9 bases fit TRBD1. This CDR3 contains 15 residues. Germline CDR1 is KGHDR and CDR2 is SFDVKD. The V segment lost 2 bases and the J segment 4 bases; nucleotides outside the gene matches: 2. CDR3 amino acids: CATSDSGQGYNEQFF. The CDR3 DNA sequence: TGTGCCACCAGTGATTCGGGACAGGGTTACAATGAGCAGTTCTTC.

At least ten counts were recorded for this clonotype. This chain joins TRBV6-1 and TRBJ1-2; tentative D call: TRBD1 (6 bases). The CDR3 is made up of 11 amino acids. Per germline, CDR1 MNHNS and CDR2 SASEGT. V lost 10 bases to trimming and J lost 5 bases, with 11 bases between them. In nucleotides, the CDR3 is TGTGCCACCAGGGGCATTTATGGCTACACCTTC. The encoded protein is CATRGIYGYTF.

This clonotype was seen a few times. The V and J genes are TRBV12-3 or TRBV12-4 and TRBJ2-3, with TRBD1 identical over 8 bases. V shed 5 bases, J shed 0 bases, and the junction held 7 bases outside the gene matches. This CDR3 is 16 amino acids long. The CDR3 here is CASSPRQGKSTDTQYF. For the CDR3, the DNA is TGTGCCAGCAGTCCCCGACAGGGGAAAAGCACAGATACGCAGTATTTT.

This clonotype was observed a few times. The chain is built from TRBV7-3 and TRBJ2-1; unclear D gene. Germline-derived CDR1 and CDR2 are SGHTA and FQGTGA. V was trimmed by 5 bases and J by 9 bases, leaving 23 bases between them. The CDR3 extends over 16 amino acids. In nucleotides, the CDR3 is TGTGCCAGCAGCCCCACTGCACGCCCTCCGTGGAGTGAGCAGTTCTTC. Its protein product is CASSPTARPPWSEQFF.

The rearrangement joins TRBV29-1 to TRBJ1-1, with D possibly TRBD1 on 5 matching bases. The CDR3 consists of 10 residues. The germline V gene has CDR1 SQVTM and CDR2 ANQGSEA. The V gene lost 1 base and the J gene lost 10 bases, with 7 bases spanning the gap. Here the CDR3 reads CSVEGGTAFF. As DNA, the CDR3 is TGCAGCGTTGAAGGAGGGACAGCTTTCTTT.

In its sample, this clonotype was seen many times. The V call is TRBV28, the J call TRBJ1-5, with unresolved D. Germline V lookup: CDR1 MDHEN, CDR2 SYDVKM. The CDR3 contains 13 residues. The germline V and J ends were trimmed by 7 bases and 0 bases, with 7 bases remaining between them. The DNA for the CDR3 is TGTGCCAGCATAAGCGATAGCAATCAGCCCCAGCATTTT. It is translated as CASISDSNQPQHF.

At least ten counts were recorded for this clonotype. CDR3 residues: CASSPGQGPGNTIYF. CDR3 nucleotides: TGCGCCAGCAGCCCGGGACAGGGGCCTGGAAACACCATATATTTT. The chain links TRBV4-3 to TRBJ1-3, with 10 bases that match TRBD1. The trim removed 4 bases at V and 2 bases at J, leaving 2 bases unmatched. CDR3 length equals 15 residues. Germline V lookup: CDR1 LGHNA, CDR2 YSLEER.

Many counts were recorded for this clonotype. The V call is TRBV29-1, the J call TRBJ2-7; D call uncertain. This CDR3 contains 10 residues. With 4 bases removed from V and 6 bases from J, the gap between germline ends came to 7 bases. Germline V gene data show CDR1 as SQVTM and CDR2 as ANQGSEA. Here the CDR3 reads CSVGSPEQYF. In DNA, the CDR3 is TGCAGCGTTGGCAGTCCCGAGCAGTACTTC.

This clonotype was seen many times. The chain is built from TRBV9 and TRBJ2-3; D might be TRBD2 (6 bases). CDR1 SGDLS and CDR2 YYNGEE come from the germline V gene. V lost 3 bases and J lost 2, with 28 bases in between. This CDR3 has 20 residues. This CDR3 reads CASSALTEDGGPGDTDTQYF. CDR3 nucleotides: TGTGCCAGCAGCGCCCTCACCGAGGATGGGGGACCGGGGGACACAGATACGCAGTATTTT. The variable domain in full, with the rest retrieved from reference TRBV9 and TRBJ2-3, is DSGVTQTPKHLITATGQRVTLRCSPRSGDLSVYWYQQSLDQGLQFLIQYYNGEERAKGNILERFSAQQFPDLHSELNLSSLELGDSALYFCASSALTEDGGPGDTDTQYFGPGTRLTVL.

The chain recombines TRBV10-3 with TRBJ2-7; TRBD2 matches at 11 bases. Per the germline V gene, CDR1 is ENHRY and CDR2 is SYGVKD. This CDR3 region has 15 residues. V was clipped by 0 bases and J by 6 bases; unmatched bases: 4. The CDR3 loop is CAISESETSGAEQYF. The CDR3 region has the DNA TGTGCCATCAGTGAGTCAGAGACTAGCGGGGCCGAGCAGTACTTC.

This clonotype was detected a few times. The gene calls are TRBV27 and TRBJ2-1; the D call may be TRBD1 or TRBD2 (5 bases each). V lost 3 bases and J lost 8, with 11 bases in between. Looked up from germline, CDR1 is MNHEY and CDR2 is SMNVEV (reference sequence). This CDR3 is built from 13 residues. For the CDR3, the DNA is TGTGCCAGCAGTTTTCAGGGACCAGATGAGCAGTTCTTC. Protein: CASSFQGPDEQFF.

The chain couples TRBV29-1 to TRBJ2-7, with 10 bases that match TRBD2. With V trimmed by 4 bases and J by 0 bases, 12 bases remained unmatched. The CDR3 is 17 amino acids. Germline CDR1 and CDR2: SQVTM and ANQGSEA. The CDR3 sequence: CSVGHETSGSFSYEQYF. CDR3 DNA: TGCAGCGTTGGACACGAGACTAGCGGGTCCTTCTCCTACGAGCAGTACTTC.

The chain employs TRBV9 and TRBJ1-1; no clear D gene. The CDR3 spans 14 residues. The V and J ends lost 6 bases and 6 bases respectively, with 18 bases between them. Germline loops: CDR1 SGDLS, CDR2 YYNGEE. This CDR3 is CASTLFDWSSEAFF. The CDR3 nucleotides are TGTGCCAGCACCCTTTTTGATTGGAGCTCTGAAGCTTTCTTT.

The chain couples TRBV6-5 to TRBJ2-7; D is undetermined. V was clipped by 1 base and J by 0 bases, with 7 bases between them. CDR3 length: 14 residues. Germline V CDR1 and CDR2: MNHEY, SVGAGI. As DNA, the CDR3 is TGTGCCAGCAGTTACTTTCCCGCCTCCTACGAGCAGTACTTC. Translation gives CASSYFPASYEQYF.